These 19 T cell receptor beta chains share one sample of origin, sequenced in a study of cytomegalovirus exposure and HLA in healthy donors. PCR amplification relied on 60 Vbeta primers (plus 13 Jbeta primers). Profiled with immunoSEQ multiplex PCR; TCRdb holds only in-frame clones, not every one. The table lists around 210,000 clones, about 77% of them singletons. Sample: PBMCs. The receptors were sampled from a boy between 10 and 17 years old in good health and CMV-seronegative.

This chain joins TRBV29-1 and TRBJ1-2; TRBD1 is a possible D gene (6 bases). The CDR3 extends over 14 amino acids. V was trimmed by 4 bases and J by 7 bases, leaving 19 bases between them. Germline CDR1 SQVTM, CDR2 ANQGSEA. In nucleotides, the CDR3 is TGCAGCGTTGTACGACAGGTCGACTTGGTTGGCTACACCTTC. Translated, it gives CSVVRQVDLVGYTF.

Concerning this clone itself: A junction boundary mismatches the germline segment, possibly from a read error. The genes are TRBV7-9 and TRBJ2-3; D call uncertain. Germline V CDR1 and CDR2: SEHNR, FQNEAQ (reference sequence). This CDR3 contains 15 residues. CDR3 bases: TGTTCCAGCAGCTCCGCGGATTCTAGCACAGATACGCAGTATTTT. It encodes CSSSSADSSTDTQYF.

The chain uses TRBV19 and TRBJ2-6; perhaps TRBD1 as D (6 bases). Trimming stripped 4 bases from V and 7 bases from J, with 17 bases between. Germline V CDR1 and CDR2: LNHDA, SQIVND (reference sequence). The CDR3 length is 16 residues. The CDR3 nucleotides read TGTGCCAGTAGTAAACCCCTGGACAGCAGAGCCAACGTCCTGACTTTC. It codes for CASSKPLDSRANVLTF.

The V gene is TRBV10-2, the J gene TRBJ2-7; tentatively, D is TRBD2 (5 bases). V lost 4 bases and J lost 4, with 8 bases in between. The CDR3 sequence is 12 residues long. Germline V lookup: CDR1 WSHSY, CDR2 SAAADI. CDR3 sequence: CASSVRGYEQYF. CDR3 sequence (DNA): TGCGCCAGCAGTGTGCGAGGGTACGAGCAGTACTTC.

The rearrangement joins TRBV5-4 to TRBJ2-7, with D tentatively TRBD1 (6 bases). This CDR3 region has 16 residues. The V gene's germline CDR1 is SGHNT and CDR2 YYREEE (reference sequence). V shed 4 bases and J shed 4 bases, with 21 bases lying between them. Here the CDR3 reads CASSPGWGRATYEQYF. The CDR3, as DNA: TGTGCCAGCAGCCCTGGGTGGGGGCGGGCAACATACGAGCAGTACTTC.

This sequence joins TRBV27 and TRBJ1-4, with TRBD1 identical over 9 bases. Looked up from germline, CDR1 is MNHEY and CDR2 is SMNVEV (reference sequence). This CDR3 is built from 17 residues. V trimming: 8 bases; J trimming: 3 bases; junction bases outside the gene matches: 13. CDR3: CASSREDRGLSNEKLFF. DNA for the CDR3: TGTGCCAGCTCCCGAGAGGACAGGGGCCTCTCTAATGAAAAACTGTTTTTT.

The chain employs TRBV2 and TRBJ1-2; TRBD1 matches 9 bases. Unmatched junction bases numbered 3, after V lost 0 bases and J lost 4 bases. The CDR3 totals 15 residues. CDR1 is SNHLY, CDR2 FYNNEI, per germline. The CDR3, as DNA: TGTGCCAGCAGTGAAGCGGGACAGGGAACCTATGGCTACACCTTC. It codes for CASSEAGQGTYGYTF.

The J gene is TRBJ2-7, the V gene TRBV9; 11 bases map to TRBD2. Looked up from germline, CDR1 is SGDLS and CDR2 is YYNGEE. V lost 3 bases and J lost 2; bases outside the gene matches: 4. CDR3 length: 15 amino acids. In nucleotides, the CDR3 is TGTGCCAGCAGCGGTGGGACTAGCGGAACCTACGAGCAGTACTTC. Its translation is CASSGGTSGTYEQYF. Drawing the rest from reference TRBV9 and TRBJ2-7, the complete variable domain is DSGVTQTPKHLITATGQRVTLRCSPRSGDLSVYWYQQSLDQGLQFLIQYYNGEERAKGNILERFSAQQFPDLHSELNLSSLELGDSALYFCASSGGTSGTYEQYFGPGTRLTVT.

The V and J genes are TRBV6-1 and TRBJ1-6; possibly TRBD1 for D (5 bases). CDR3 size: 13 residues. Germline CDR1 reads MNHNS; CDR2 reads SASEGT. The V end was cut by 8 bases, the J end by 6 bases, with 11 bases between. The CDR3 is CASEQERNSPLHF. The CDR3 bases are TGTGCCAGCGAACAGGAGCGTAATTCACCCCTCCACTTT.

The rearrangement uses TRBV30 and TRBJ2-2, with D perhaps matching TRBD1 (5 bases). The CDR3 loop spans 15 amino acids. Trimming left V 2 bases short and J 3 bases short, with 13 bases between. Germline V lookup: CDR1 GTSNPN, CDR2 SVGIG (reference sequence). For the CDR3, the DNA is TGTGCCTGGAGTTCGCTCAGGGCGGACACCGGGGAGCTGTTTTTT. Translating it yields CAWSSLRADTGELFF. Variable domain in full (rest from reference TRBV30 and TRBJ2-2): SQTIHQWPATLVQPVGSPLSLECTVEGTSNPNLYWYRQAAGRGLQLLFYSVGIGQISSEVPQNLSASRPQDRQFILSSKKLLLSDSGFYLCAWSSLRADTGELFFGEGSRLTVL.

V gene TRBV27 combines with J gene TRBJ2-2; D gene uncertain. Trimming removed 3 bases from V and 1 base from J, with 6 bases in between. CDR3 length: 14 residues. The germline gives CDR1 MNHEY, CDR2 SMNVEV (reference sequence). CDR3: CASSFTGNTGELFF. The CDR3 DNA reads TGTGCCAGCAGTTTTACCGGGAACACCGGGGAGCTGTTTTTT.

The rearrangement uses TRBV5-1 and TRBJ1-2; D gene ambiguous. The V end lost 0 bases, the J end lost 3 bases, and 6 bases lay between the germline ends. CDR3 size: 13 residues. CDR1 and CDR2 (germline): SGHRS, YFSETQ. The CDR3 DNA is TGCGCCAGCAGCTTGGGGTCGGACTATGGCTACACCTTC. It encodes CASSLGSDYGYTF.

The gene calls are TRBV27 and TRBJ1-2; 8 bases line up with TRBD1. V dropped 5 bases and J dropped 6; count of bases not matched to a gene: 11. Germline V gene data show CDR1 as MNHEY and CDR2 as SMNVEV (reference sequence). The CDR3 is 15 amino acids. CDR3 in amino acids: CASSRTGTGVHGYTF. The CDR3 bases are TGTGCCAGCAGTCGGACAGGGACGGGGGTTCATGGCTACACCTTC.

The rearrangement links TRBV11-3 to TRBJ2-7; TRBD2 matches 8 bases. The CDR3 has 14 amino acids. Trimming at V came to 5 bases and at J to 6 bases, leaving 9 bases not matched to a gene. Looked up from germline, CDR1 is SGHNT and CDR2 is YENEEA. The CDR3 spells CASSKAGEGREQYF. In DNA, the CDR3 is TGTGCCAGCAGCAAAGCGGGGGAGGGCCGCGAGCAGTACTTC.

In this sample, this clone turned up once. The chain carries TRBV15 and TRBJ2-1, with D perhaps matching TRBD2 (5 bases). Per the germline V gene, CDR1 is LNHNV and CDR2 is YYDKDF (reference sequence). This CDR3 comprises 14 residues. V was clipped by 3 bases and J by 4 bases, with 10 bases between them. This CDR3 is CATSRDFIYNEQFF. Here the CDR3 DNA reads TGTGCCACCAGCAGGGACTTTATATACAATGAGCAGTTCTTC.

V usage is TRBV7-9 and J usage is TRBJ2-2; 7 bases agree with TRBD2. Germline lookup yields CDR1 SEHNR and CDR2 FQNEAQ (reference sequence). The CDR3 sequence is 13 residues long. J was trimmed by 3 bases and V by 11 bases; bases with no gene match: 6. The CDR3 DNA is TGTGCCGGTCGGGGGAGGGACACCGGGGAGCTGTTTTTT. It is translated as CAGRGRDTGELFF.

This clone has only one observation. The rearrangement joins TRBV7-3 to TRBJ1-6, with 11 bases lining up with TRBD1. The trim removed 8 bases at V and 8 bases at J, leaving 5 bases unmatched. In germline, CDR1 is SGHTA, CDR2 FQGTGA. CDR3 length: 14 amino acids. The CDR3 nucleotides are TGTGCCAGCTGTAGGACAGGGGGCGATTCACCCCTCCACTTT. Its translation is CASCRTGGDSPLHF.

V and J are TRBV7-3 and TRBJ2-1; 8 nucleotides agree with TRBD1. Germline assignment: CDR1 SGHTA and CDR2 FQGTGA. The CDR3 sequence is 14 residues long. The V and J ends lost 3 bases and 5 bases, in that order; junction bases with no gene match: 3. The CDR3 loop reads CASSFGQGNNEQFF. CDR3 sequence (DNA): TGTGCCAGCAGCTTCGGACAGGGAAACAATGAGCAGTTCTTC.

V and J are TRBV5-1 and TRBJ2-3; TRBD2 matches at 8 bases. J gave up 2 bases and V 0 bases, and 14 bases lay outside the gene matches. Germline V CDR1 and CDR2: SGHRS, YFSETQ. This CDR3 comprises 19 residues. This chain's CDR3 is CASSLVRGGRGTLTDTQYF. The DNA for the CDR3 is TGCGCCAGCAGCTTGGTTCGGGGGGGCCGGGGGACTCTCACAGATACGCAGTATTTT.